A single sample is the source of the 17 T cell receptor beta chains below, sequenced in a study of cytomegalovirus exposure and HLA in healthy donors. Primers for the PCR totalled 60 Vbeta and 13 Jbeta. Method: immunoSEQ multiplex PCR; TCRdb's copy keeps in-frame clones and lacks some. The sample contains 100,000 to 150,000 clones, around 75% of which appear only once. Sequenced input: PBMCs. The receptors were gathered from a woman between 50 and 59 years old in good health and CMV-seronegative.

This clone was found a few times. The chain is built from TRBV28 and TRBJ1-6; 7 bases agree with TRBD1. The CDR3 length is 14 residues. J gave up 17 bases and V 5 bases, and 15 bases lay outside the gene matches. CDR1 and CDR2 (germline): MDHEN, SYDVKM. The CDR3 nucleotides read TGTGCCAGCAGTCTCCGGGACAGTCTTGATCCAATCCACTTT. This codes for CASSLRDSLDPIHF.

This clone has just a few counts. Here the CDR3 DNA reads TGTGCCAGTACCTGGAATGCGTGGACGACAGGGGCGAACACTGAAGCTTTCTTT. As protein: CASTWNAWTTGANTEAFF. This chain joins TRBV19 and TRBJ1-1; 8 bases fit TRBD1. Per germline, CDR1 LNHDA and CDR2 SQIVND (reference sequence). Trimming removed 7 bases from V and 1 base from J; junction bases left unmatched: 17. The CDR3 contains 18 residues.

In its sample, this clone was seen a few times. CDR3 region: CASSLSGRPSYEQYF. DNA of the CDR3: TGTGCCAGCAGCTTAAGCGGGAGGCCCTCCTACGAGCAGTACTTC. The chain combines TRBV7-2 with TRBJ2-7, with 9 bases identical to TRBD2. The CDR3 has 15 residues. CDR1 and CDR2 from the germline V gene are SGHTA and FQGNSA. V lost 2 bases, J lost 0 bases, and 2 bases stayed unmatched.

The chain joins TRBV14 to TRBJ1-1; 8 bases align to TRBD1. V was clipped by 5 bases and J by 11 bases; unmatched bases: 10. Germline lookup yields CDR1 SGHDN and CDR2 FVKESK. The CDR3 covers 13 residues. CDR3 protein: CASSVVDRERAFF. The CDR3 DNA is TGTGCCAGCAGCGTGGTGGACAGGGAGAGGGCTTTCTTT. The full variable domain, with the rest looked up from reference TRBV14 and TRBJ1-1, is EAGVTQFPSHSVIEKGQTVTLRCDPISGHDNLYWYRRVMGKEIKFLLHFVKESKQDESGMPNNRFLAERTGGTYSTLKVQPAELEDSGVYFCASSVVDRERAFFGQGTRLTVV.

The CDR3 coding sequence is TGTGCCAGCAGTTGGAGGGGCGGGACGAACACTGAAGCTTTCTTT. The encoded protein is CASSWRGGTNTEAFF. The chain is built from TRBV27 and TRBJ1-1, with a tentative D call TRBD1 (5 bases). The CDR3 extends over 15 amino acids. Per the germline V gene, CDR1 is MNHEY and CDR2 is SMNVEV (reference sequence). V lost 4 bases and J 1 base, leaving 13 bases between the germline ends.

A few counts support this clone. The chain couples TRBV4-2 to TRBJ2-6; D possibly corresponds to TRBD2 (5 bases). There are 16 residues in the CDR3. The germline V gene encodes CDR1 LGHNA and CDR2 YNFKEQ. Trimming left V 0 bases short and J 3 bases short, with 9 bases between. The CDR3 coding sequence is TGTGCCAGCAGCCAAGATGCTAGCAATGGGGCCAACGTCCTGACTTTC. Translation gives CASSQDASNGANVLTF.

This CDR3 reads CASSSRTAAVTGELFF. As DNA, the CDR3 is TGTGCCAGCAGCTCCCGGACAGCCGCAGTCACCGGGGAGCTGTTTTTT. The chain is built from TRBV13 and TRBJ2-2, with a weak D call TRBD1 (6 bases). The CDR3 runs to 16 residues. The V end was cut by 4 bases, the J end by 4 bases, with 16 bases between. The V gene's germline CDR1 is PRHDT and CDR2 FYEKMQ (reference sequence).

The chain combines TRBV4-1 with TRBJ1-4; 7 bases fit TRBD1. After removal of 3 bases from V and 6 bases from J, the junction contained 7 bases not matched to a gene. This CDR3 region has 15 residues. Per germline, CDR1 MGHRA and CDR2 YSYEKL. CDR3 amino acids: CASSHGAGTDEKLFF. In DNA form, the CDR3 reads TGCGCCAGCAGCCATGGGGCCGGGACAGATGAAAAACTGTTTTTT.

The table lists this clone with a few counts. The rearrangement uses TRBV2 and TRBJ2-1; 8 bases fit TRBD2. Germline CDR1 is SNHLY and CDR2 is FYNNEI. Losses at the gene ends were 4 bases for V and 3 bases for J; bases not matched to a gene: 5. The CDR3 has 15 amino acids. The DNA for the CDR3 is TGTGCCAGCAGTGCTACTAGCGGATTCTACAATGAGCAGTTCTTC. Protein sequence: CASSATSGFYNEQFF.

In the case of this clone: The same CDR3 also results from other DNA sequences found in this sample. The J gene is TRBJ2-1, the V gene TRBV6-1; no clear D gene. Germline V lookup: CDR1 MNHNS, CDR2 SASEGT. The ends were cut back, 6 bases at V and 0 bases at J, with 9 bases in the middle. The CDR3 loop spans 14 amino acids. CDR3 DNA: TGTGCCAGCAGATACCCAGGCTCCTACAATGAGCAGTTCTTC. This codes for CASRYPGSYNEQFF.

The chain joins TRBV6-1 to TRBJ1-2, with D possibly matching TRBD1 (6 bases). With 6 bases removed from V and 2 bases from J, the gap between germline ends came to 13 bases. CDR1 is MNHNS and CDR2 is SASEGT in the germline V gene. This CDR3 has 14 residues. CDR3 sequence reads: CASSADSRNYGYTF. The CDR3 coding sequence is TGTGCCAGCAGCGCGGACAGCCGCAACTATGGCTACACCTTC.

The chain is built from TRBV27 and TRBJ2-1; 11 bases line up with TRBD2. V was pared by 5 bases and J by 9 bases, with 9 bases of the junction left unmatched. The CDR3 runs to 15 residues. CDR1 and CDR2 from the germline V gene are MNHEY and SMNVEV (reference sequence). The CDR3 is CASSTRLAGLGEQFF. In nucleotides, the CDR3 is TGTGCCAGCAGTACCCGACTAGCGGGATTGGGTGAGCAGTTCTTC.

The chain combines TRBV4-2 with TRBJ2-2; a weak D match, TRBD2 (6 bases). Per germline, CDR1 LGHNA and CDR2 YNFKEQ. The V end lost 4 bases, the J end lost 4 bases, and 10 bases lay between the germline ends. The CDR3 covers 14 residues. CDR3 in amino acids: CASSPYGGTGELFF. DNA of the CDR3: TGTGCCAGCAGCCCTTACGGGGGCACCGGGGAGCTGTTTTTT.

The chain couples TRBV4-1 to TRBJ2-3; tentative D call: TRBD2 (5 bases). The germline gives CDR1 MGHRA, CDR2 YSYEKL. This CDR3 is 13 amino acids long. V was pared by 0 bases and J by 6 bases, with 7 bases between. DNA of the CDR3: TGCGCCAGCAGCCAAGATCCGGGGGATACGCAGTATTTT. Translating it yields CASSQDPGDTQYF.

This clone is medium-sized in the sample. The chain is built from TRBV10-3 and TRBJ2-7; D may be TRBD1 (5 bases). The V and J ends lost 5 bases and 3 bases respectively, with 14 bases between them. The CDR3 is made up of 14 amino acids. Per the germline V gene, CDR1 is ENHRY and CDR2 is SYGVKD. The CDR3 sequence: CAISSPRDSYEQYF. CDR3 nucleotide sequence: TGTGCCATCAGTTCCCCCCGCGACAGCTACGAGCAGTACTTC.

CDR3 in amino acids: CASSSLDAGVSNEQFF. The CDR3 DNA sequence: TGTGCCAGCAGCTCCCTGGACGCGGGAGTGAGCAATGAGCAGTTCTTC. The rearrangement links TRBV5-4 to TRBJ2-1, with 7 bases matching TRBD2. The CDR3 is 16 residues long. V lost 3 bases to trimming and J lost 6 bases; unmatched junction nucleotides: 12. In germline, CDR1 is SGHNT, CDR2 YYREEE (reference sequence).

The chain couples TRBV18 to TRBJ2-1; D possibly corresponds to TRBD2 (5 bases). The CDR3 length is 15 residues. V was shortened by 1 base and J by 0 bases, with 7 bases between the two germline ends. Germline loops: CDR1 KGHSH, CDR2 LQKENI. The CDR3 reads CASSPLASSYNEQFF. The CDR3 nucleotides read TGTGCCAGCTCACCACTAGCGAGCTCCTACAATGAGCAGTTCTTC.